This entry is about one TCR beta chain. The antigen is not known. This sample is part of a study of PD-1 blockade in classical Hodgkin lymphoma. Findings and caveats of the study: CD4+ TCR diversity climbed significantly by C4D1, unlike CD8+ TCR diversity. The diversity seen at baseline in complete responders resembled that of newly diagnosed patients. Exclusion was applied to patients who started nivolumab under 1 year after ASCT. Reported findings placed baseline TCR diversity lower in newly diagnosed patients (compared with healthy donors).

Measured with immunoSEQ multiplex PCR; TCRdb has only the in-frame clones, and not every one. Here the sample spans around 57,000 clones, around nine tenths being singletons. This CDR3 is built from 16 residues. CDR1 is MNHEY, CDR2 SMNVEV, per germline (reference sequence). Trimming removed 2 bases at V and 0 bases at J, with 12 bases between. Time point denoted: cycle 4 day 1 (C4D1), after more than 5 weeks of nivolumab. Each patient experienced a relapse that followed autologous stem cell transplantation, and brentuximab vedotin exposure varied. This TCR was recovered from a human donor with classical Hodgkin lymphoma. The chain has TRBV27 and TRBJ2-3; TRBD2 is a possible D gene (5 bases). Sequenced material: peripheral blood mononuclear cells (PBMCs), taken before the fourth cycle of nivolumab. In DNA form, the CDR3 reads TGTGCCAGCAGTTTAAGTGGGAGAGTGAGCACAGATACGCAGTATTTT. It is translated as CASSLSGRVSTDTQYF.